The rows below give T cell receptor beta chains drawn from one sample of a study of T-cell reconstitution after alpha-beta-depleted transplantation in children. TCRdb reprocessed the PCR reads via MiXCR and lists one record per CDR3 protein. The sample contains approximately 190,000 distinct CDR3 sequences, roughly 8.1% of which appear only once. Sample: PBMCs, mostly from graft donor cells, taken 360 days after TCRalphabeta/CD19-depleted stem cell transplant. The receptor set was obtained from a male patient between 2 and 15 years old who had a stem cell transplant for acute myeloid leukemia, so the T cells may come from the graft donor. Both conserved end residues are part of each CDR3. D genes are given only for firm matches. Size is stated for part of the rows, as once, few or many counts, or as a class when the clone is expanded.

clone size: few; J gene: TRBJ2-1; V gene: TRBV2; D gene: TRBD2; CDR3 DNA: TGTGCCAGCAGGCGGGAGCGGGGGTTGATCGATGAGCAGTTCTTC; CDR3 protein: CASRRERGLIDEQFF
clone size: few; J gene: TRBJ1-2; V gene: TRBV28; D gene: .; CDR3 DNA: TGTGCCAGCAGTTTATTGAGGAATGGCTACACCTTC; CDR3 protein: CASSLLRNGYTF
clone size: many; J gene: TRBJ2-7; V gene: TRBV2; D gene: .; CDR3 DNA: TGTGCCAGCAAGGGTGGGGCTCTTTGGTACTTC; CDR3 protein: CASKGGALWYF
clone size: once; J gene: TRBJ2-3; V gene: TRBV2; D gene: TRBD2; CDR3 DNA: TGTGCCAGCACCAGGACTAGGGTAGTCGGGCGCACAGATACGCAGTATTTT; CDR3 protein: CASTRTRVVGRTDTQYF
clone size: many; J gene: TRBJ2-7; V gene: TRBV29-1; D gene: .; CDR3 DNA: TGCAGCGGAGGTCGAGGATACGAGCAGTACTTC; CDR3 protein: CSGGRGYEQYF
clone size: .; J gene: TRBJ1-5; V gene: TRBV5-1; D gene: .; CDR3 DNA: TGCGCCAGCAGCTTGGCCTACCTAGGGTTTTATAGCAATCAGCCCCAGCATTTT; CDR3 protein: CASSLAYLGFYSNQPQHF
clone size: many; J gene: TRBJ1-5; V gene: TRBV29-1; D gene: .; CDR3 DNA: TGCAGCGTGGGGGAGACAGGTCAGCCCCAGCATTTT; CDR3 protein: CSVGETGQPQHF
clone size: .; J gene: TRBJ2-3; V gene: TRBV12-3/TRBV12-4; D gene: .; CDR3 DNA: TGTGCCAGCAGTTATTGGGGGCCCTACCCCACAGATACGCAGTATTTT; CDR3 protein: CASSYWGPYPTDTQYF
clone size: .; J gene: TRBJ1-2; V gene: TRBV7-9; D gene: TRBD1; CDR3 DNA: TGTGCCAGCAGCTTAGCGCCGACAGGGAGCGGCTATGGCTACACCTTC; CDR3 protein: CASSLAPTGSGYGYTF
clone size: many; J gene: TRBJ1-5; V gene: TRBV12-3/TRBV12-4; D gene: .; CDR3 DNA: TGTGCCAGCAGTTTATCACAGGGCAATCAGCCCCAGCATTTT; CDR3 protein: CASSLSQGNQPQHF
clone size: few; J gene: TRBJ1-6; V gene: TRBV7-9; D gene: .; CDR3 DNA: TGTGCCAGCAGCTTAGCCAACACCTCGCGGAATTCACCCCTCCACTTT; CDR3 protein: CASSLANTSRNSPLHF
clone size: few; J gene: TRBJ1-2; V gene: TRBV21-1; D gene: .; CDR3 DNA: TGTGCCAGCAGCCAACGGTGGGGGATAGGGTATGGCTACACCTTC; CDR3 protein: CASSQRWGIGYGYTF
clone size: few; J gene: TRBJ2-1; V gene: TRBV5-1; D gene: TRBD2; CDR3 DNA: TGCGCCAGCAGCCTTAGCGGGAGGACCTACAATGAGCAGTTCTTC; CDR3 protein: CASSLSGRTYNEQFF
clone size: .; J gene: TRBJ2-1; V gene: TRBV20-1; D gene: TRBD2; CDR3 DNA: TGCAGTGCCCCCCTAGCGGAGAGCTCCTACAATGAGCAGTTCTTC; CDR3 protein: CSAPLAESSYNEQFF
clone size: .; J gene: TRBJ2-7; V gene: TRBV5-1; D gene: TRBD2; CDR3 DNA: TGCGCCAGCAGCTTGGGGACTAGCGGAAATTCCTACGAGCAGTACTTC; CDR3 protein: CASSLGTSGNSYEQYF
clone size: many; J gene: TRBJ2-7; V gene: TRBV29-1; D gene: TRBD1; CDR3 DNA: TGCAGCTCCTGGGACAGGGGGTTCGGGGAGCAGTACTTC; CDR3 protein: CSSWDRGFGEQYF
clone size: many; J gene: TRBJ2-5; V gene: TRBV20-1; D gene: .; CDR3 DNA: TGCAGTGCTAGGTCAGAGACCCAGTACTTC; CDR3 protein: CSARSETQYF
clone size: .; J gene: TRBJ1-2; V gene: TRBV6-5; D gene: TRBD1; CDR3 DNA: TGTGCCAGCACCCGGGACAGGGGGAGAGGGTATGGCTACACCTTC; CDR3 protein: CASTRDRGRGYGYTF